One and the same sample provided the 14 T cell receptor beta chains below, sequenced in a study of blood T cell repertoires in COVID-19. The data were produced by immunoSEQ multiplex PCR, yet TCRdb's version contains in-frame clones alone and is incomplete. The table includes about 320,000 clones, 90% detected once. Sample: PBMCs or T cells enriched from blood (not recorded which). These receptors all come from a man aged 60 to 69 who had recovered from COVID-19.

V is TRBV11-2 and J is TRBJ2-7; possibly TRBD2 for D (6 bases). V lost 4 bases and J 4 bases, leaving 17 bases between the germline ends. CDR1 SGHAT and CDR2 FQNNGV come from the germline V gene. There are 15 residues in the CDR3. The CDR3 loop is CASSSGGGSGYEQYF. DNA for the CDR3: TGTGCCAGCAGCTCGGGTGGGGGGTCTGGATACGAGCAGTACTTC.

The chain carries TRBV18 and TRBJ2-1; possible D gene TRBD1, 6 bases. V was shortened by 5 bases and J by 0 bases, with 11 bases between the two germline ends. Per germline, CDR1 KGHSH and CDR2 LQKENI. The CDR3 has 15 amino acids. The CDR3 sequence: CASSSTGSSYNEQFF. CDR3 DNA: TGTGCCAGCTCATCAACAGGGAGCTCCTACAATGAGCAGTTCTTC.

This clone was seen once. V usage is TRBV5-1 and J usage is TRBJ1-6; TRBD1 matches at 8 bases. After removal of 3 bases from V and 9 bases from J, the junction contained 11 bases not matched to a gene. Germline values: CDR1 SGHRS, CDR2 YFSETQ. The CDR3 length is 16 residues. The CDR3 sequence: CASSSQQGVNGSPLHF. The CDR3 coding sequence is TGCGCCAGCAGCTCCCAACAGGGGGTGAACGGTTCACCCCTCCACTTT.

This chain joins TRBV28 and TRBJ2-3; tentatively, D is TRBD1 (5 bases). The CDR3 spans 15 residues. Germline lookup yields CDR1 MDHEN and CDR2 SYDVKM. The V end was cut by 6 bases, the J end by 1 base, with 14 bases between. In DNA, the CDR3 is TGTGCCAGCAGGGCAGGCCTGGGGCGCACAGATACGCAGTATTTT. This gives the protein CASRAGLGRTDTQYF. Together with reference TRBV28 and TRBJ2-3, the CDR3 gives the full variable domain: DVKVTQSSRYLVKRTGEKVFLECVQDMDHENMFWYRQDPGLGLRLIYFSYDVKMKEKGDIPEGYSVSREKKERFSLILESASTNQTSMYLCASRAGLGRTDTQYFGPGTRLTVL.

The chain recombines TRBV3-1 (or the pseudogene TRBV3-2) with TRBJ1-5; 7 nucleotides match TRBD1. The junction had 4 bases not matched to a gene; V was cut back by 5 bases and J by 0 bases. The CDR3 contains 15 residues. Germline V gene lookup returns CDR1 LGHDT and CDR2 YNNKEL (reference sequence). Here the CDR3 reads CASSRGQYSNQPQHF. CDR3 DNA: TGTGCCAGCAGCAGGGGACAGTATAGCAATCAGCCCCAGCATTTT.

The DNA for the CDR3 is TGTGCCAGTAGTATGCAGCGCCATAGCACAGATACGCAGTATTTT. As protein: CASSMQRHSTDTQYF. The chain combines TRBV19 with TRBJ2-3; no firm D call. The CDR3 consists of 15 residues. Germline CDR1 is LNHDA and CDR2 is SQIVND (reference sequence). Trimming removed 3 bases at V and 0 bases at J, with 10 bases between.

This chain uses TRBV4-1 with TRBJ2-3; TRBD1 aligns across 7 bases. V gave up 4 bases and J gave up 3 bases; unmatched junction bases: 10. Germline V lookup: CDR1 MGHRA, CDR2 YSYEKL. This CDR3 contains 16 residues. CDR3 sequence reads: CASSPSASGGTDTQYF. In DNA form, the CDR3 reads TGCGCCAGCAGCCCGTCCGCTTCAGGGGGAACAGATACGCAGTATTTT.

The gene calls are TRBV6-5 and TRBJ1-3; 7 positions match TRBD1. The junction had 14 bases not matched to a gene; V was cut back by 6 bases and J by 9 bases. This CDR3 region has 15 residues. Germline V gene sequence: CDR1 MNHEY, CDR2 SVGAGI. The CDR3, as DNA: TGTGCCAGCAGGCTAACCGGGACAGTGGACGGCACCATATATTTT. Its translation: CASRLTGTVDGTIYF.

V is TRBV5-1 and J is TRBJ1-4; the match to TRBD1 covers 10 bases. The CDR3 contains 15 residues. Losses at the gene ends were 6 bases for V and 6 bases for J; bases not matched to a gene: 8. Per the germline V gene, CDR1 is SGHRS and CDR2 is YFSETQ. CDR3: CASNPGTGEYEKLFF. The DNA of the CDR3 is TGCGCCAGCAACCCCGGGACAGGGGAATATGAAAAACTGTTTTTT.

V usage is TRBV7-8 and J usage is TRBJ1-5; 8 bases agree with TRBD1. Trimming cost V 2 bases and J 2 bases; bases outside gene matches: 8. Germline V gene lookup returns CDR1 SGHVS and CDR2 FQNEAQ. This CDR3 is 17 amino acids long. The CDR3: CASSLFETGVGNQPQHF. DNA of the CDR3: TGTGCCAGCAGCTTATTCGAGACAGGGGTGGGCAATCAGCCCCAGCATTTT.

The chain carries TRBV27 and TRBJ1-5; perhaps TRBD1 as D (6 bases). The germline V gene has CDR1 MNHEY and CDR2 SMNVEV (reference sequence). CDR3 length: 13 residues. The germline V and J ends were trimmed by 5 bases and 7 bases, with 12 bases remaining between them. The CDR3 is CASSRTVGQPQHF. In DNA, the CDR3 is TGTGCCAGCAGTAGGACAGTCGGACAGCCCCAGCATTTT.

This chain joins TRBV3-1 (or the pseudogene TRBV3-2) and TRBJ2-7; a possible D gene is TRBD1 (5 bases). CDR3 length: 13 amino acids. The V gene's germline CDR1 is LGHDT and CDR2 YNNKEL (reference sequence). Trimming took 3 bases from V and 2 from J, leaving 8 bases between them. CDR3 sequence (DNA): TGTGCCAGCAGCCACAAAGGGGCCTACGAGCAGTACTTC. Translated: CASSHKGAYEQYF.

V usage is TRBV15 and J usage is TRBJ2-1, with D perhaps matching TRBD1 (7 bases). V was clipped by 0 bases and J by 4 bases, with 10 bases between them. Germline assignment: CDR1 LNHNV and CDR2 YYDKDF (reference sequence). This CDR3 has 15 residues. The CDR3 region is CATSRDRGTYNEQFF. In nucleotides, the CDR3 is TGTGCCACCAGCAGAGACAGGGGGACTTACAATGAGCAGTTCTTC.

The chain uses TRBV5-1 and TRBJ1-1; possibly TRBD1 for D (5 bases). There are 14 residues in the CDR3. Germline-derived CDR1 and CDR2 are SGHRS and YFSETQ. Trimming removed 4 bases from V and 1 base from J, with 11 bases in between. The CDR3 DNA is TGCGCCAGCAGCCCGACCGGGGGGAACACTGAAGCTTTCTTT. The encoded protein is CASSPTGGNTEAFF.